This T cell receptor beta chain came from a study of CD8 T cells in Susac syndrome. CDR1 is MRHNA and CDR2 is SNTAGT in the germline V gene. The CDR3 is 19 residues long. V was pared by 5 bases and J by 0 bases, with 14 bases of the junction left unmatched. Reverse transcription of about 0.5 to 1 ug RNA was performed with random hexamers. TCRdb reprocessed the immunoSEQ multiplex PCR reads with MiXCR, giving one entry per CDR3 protein. Among some 180,000 distinct CDR3 sequences listed, roughly nine tenths were seen once. This clonotype was detected only once. This clonotype was sampled from a human donor with Susac syndrome. Material: CD4+ T cells from PBMCs. The chain combines TRBV6-4 with TRBJ2-3; the match to TRBD2 covers 10 bases. This chain's CDR3 is CASSPTERGGSPSTDTQYF. The CDR3 region has the DNA TGTGCCAGCAGTCCTACAGAGCGGGGGGGCTCTCCTAGCACAGATACGCAGTATTTT.